The 20 T cell receptor beta chains in this list originate from one sample, sequenced in a study of tumor and adjacent non-tumor tissue in lung cancer. The library came from three nested PCR rounds adapted from ARM-PCR protocols. TCRdb processed the multiplex PCR reads anew with MiXCR; each CDR3 protein has one entry. Altogether 90,000 to 100,000 distinct CDR3 sequences are present, 80% being singletons, with the ten largest covering about 29%. The template was RNA from unsorted bulk tissue. More than 3 cm separated this lung sample from the edge of the tumor. Sequencing was done on a sample of distant non-tumor lung tissue. The receptors stem from a man in his 60s with small cell lung cancer.

The CDR3 DNA is TGTGCCAGCAGCTCGGGACTAGTGTACCAAGAGACCCAGTACTTC. This codes for CASSSGLVYQETQYF. The chain joins TRBV7-9 to TRBJ2-5, with 8 bases fitting TRBD2. Germline trimming cut 4 bases from V and 0 bases from J; bases unmatched to any gene: 4. This CDR3 is built from 15 residues. The germline gives CDR1 SEHNR, CDR2 FQNEAQ (reference sequence).

Turning to this clonotype: A read error is possible here, since a much larger clone lies one base away. The V and J genes are TRBV20-1 and TRBJ2-3; no clear D. From germline, CDR1 is DFQATT and CDR2 SNEGSKA (reference sequence). The CDR3 totals 14 residues. CDR3 in DNA: TGCAGTGCTGTTCCCGAGTTTAGCACAAATACGCAGTATTTT. Protein sequence: CSAVPEFSTNTQYF.

This chain connects TRBV6-1 to TRBJ2-3; TRBD2 aligns across 7 bases. Germline lookup yields CDR1 MNHNS and CDR2 SASEGT. V gave up 8 bases and J gave up 3 bases; unmatched junction bases: 11. This CDR3 has 15 residues. The CDR3 region has the DNA TGTGCCAGCTTCTCGTTACCAGCGGGAACAGATACGCAGTATTTT. Translating it yields CASFSLPAGTDTQYF.

This clonotype was detected only a few times. A much more abundant neighbour one base away suggests this may be a read error. The rearrangement joins TRBV5-6 to TRBJ2-4, with D unclear. CDR1 SGHDT and CDR2 YYEEEE come from the germline V gene. The CDR3 sequence is 13 residues long. The V end was cut by 2 bases, the J end by 3 bases, with 6 bases between. In nucleotides, the CDR3 is TGTGCCAGCAGCTTAATAGTCAAAAACATTCAGTACTTC. It encodes CASSLIVKNIQYF.

This clonotype was seen ten or more times. The V gene is TRBV11-2, the J gene TRBJ2-1, with 10 positions matching TRBD2. V shed 1 base and J 3 bases; nucleotides not matched to a gene: 6. Germline CDR1 SGHAT, CDR2 FQNNGV. The CDR3 consists of 17 residues. The CDR3 here is CASSLGVAGGYYNEQFF. CDR3 nucleotides: TGTGCCAGCAGCTTAGGAGTAGCGGGAGGCTACTACAATGAGCAGTTCTTC.

About this clonotype itself: A junction end diverges from the germline sequence, so it may reflect a read error. The chain carries TRBV6-1 and TRBJ2-5; no reliable D call. The length of the CDR3 is 16 residues. CDR1 and CDR2 from the germline V gene are MNHNS and SASEGT. The CDR3: CASSEAHNGFQETQYF. DNA for the CDR3: TGTGCTAGCAGTGAAGCACACAACGGGTTTCAGGAGACCCAGTACTTC.

With regard to this clonotype: Germline and junction disagree at one end, which may indicate a read error. The J gene is TRBJ1-2, the V gene TRBV6-5; TRBD1 matches at 9 bases. CDR1 is MNHEY and CDR2 is SVGAGI in the germline V gene. The CDR3 has 12 residues. The CDR3 loop is CANSGQGHGYTF. CDR3 sequence (DNA): TGTGCCAACAGTGGACAGGGGCACGGCTACACCTTC.

Points on this clonotype: As the CDR3 is not closed by the conserved phenylalanine or tryptophan, this likely results from a read error. The chain joins TRBV4-1 to TRBJ1-5, with D unclear. Germline V gene lookup returns CDR1 MGHRA and CDR2 YSYEKL. This CDR3 spans 18 amino acids. The CDR3 DNA reads as TGCACCAGCAGCCAAGAAGCCTCCCGGGCCCTTCTCAATCAGCCCCAGCATCTT. It yields the protein CTSSQEASRALLNQPQHL.

Of note for this clonotype: At one of its ends the junction is not consistent with the germline gene, which may arise from a read error. The chain recombines TRBV29-1 with TRBJ2-1, with TRBD1 matching over 9 bases. The germline V gene has CDR1 SQVTM and CDR2 ANQGSEA. This CDR3 is 15 amino acids long. The DNA for the CDR3 is TGCAGCGCTGAACGTCGAGACAGGGGGTATAATAAGCAGTTCTTC. Amino acids: CSAERRDRGYNKQFF.

Regarding this clonotype: The junction departs from germline at one end; a sequencing error may be responsible. The J gene is TRBJ2-4, the V gene TRBV12-3 or TRBV12-4, with D tentatively TRBD2 (6 bases). CDR3 length equals 16 residues. The CDR3, as DNA: TGTGCCAGCACCCCGGACACGGGGGTAACCAGAAACATTCAATACTTC. Amino acid sequence: CASTPDTGVTRNIQYF.

This clonotype came up a few times. The chain joins TRBV11-2 to TRBJ2-1; 7 bases align to TRBD2. Germline CDR1 is SGHAT and CDR2 is FQNNGV. The length of the CDR3 is 18 residues. DNA for the CDR3: TGTGCTAGTAGCTTAGGAGTGGCGGGAGACTACTACTACAATGAGCAGTTCTTC. It codes for CASSLGVAGDYYYNEQFF.

For this clonotype: The junction departs from the called germline gene at one end, perhaps through a read error. The rearrangement uses TRBV11-2 and TRBJ1-1, with 8 bases identical to TRBD1. CDR1 SGHAT and CDR2 FQNNGV come from the germline V gene. The CDR3 loop spans 15 amino acids. The chain's CDR3 is CASSSVTGGYTEAFF. As DNA, the CDR3 is TGTGCCAGCAGCTCAGTAACAGGGGGGTACACCGAAGCTTTCTTT.

As regards this clonotype: A much larger clone is a single base away; this may be a read error. The rearrangement joins TRBV20-1 to TRBJ1-2; D remains unclear. Per the germline V gene, CDR1 is DFQATT and CDR2 is SNEGSKA (reference sequence). The CDR3 length is 13 residues. V lost 0 bases and J 6 bases, leaving 11 bases between the germline ends. CDR3 bases: TGCAGTGCTAGAGAGGAGACATGGAATGGCTACACCTTC. It encodes CSAREETWNGYTF.

The CDR3, as DNA: TGTGCCAGCAGCTTGTCGTATGAACAGGTCCCCTACGAGCAGTACTTC. It encodes CASSLSYEQVPYEQYF. The chain combines TRBV5-4 with TRBJ2-7; possibly TRBD1 for D (5 bases). V dropped 1 base and J dropped 2 bases, with 16 bases sitting between them. From germline, CDR1 is SGHNT and CDR2 YYREEE (reference sequence). The CDR3 length is 16 residues.

The chain joins TRBV6-5 to TRBJ2-1; 8 nucleotides match TRBD2. CDR3 length: 18 amino acids. Germline V gives CDR1 MNHEY, CDR2 SVGAGI. J lost 5 bases, V lost 5 bases, and 17 bases had no gene match. As DNA, the CDR3 is TGTGCCAGCAGTGTACTAGCTTACGGGACTAGAAGGCACAATGAGCAGTTCTTC. Translating gives CASSVLAYGTRRHNEQFF.

Concerning this clonotype itself: Mismatch with germline at one junction end may stem from a read error. The chain employs TRBV5-4 and TRBJ2-2, with D uncertain. Germline CDR1 SGHNT, CDR2 YYREEE (reference sequence). The length of the CDR3 is 14 residues. This chain's CDR3 is CVSSPDYSSGELFF. In DNA form, the CDR3 reads TGTGTCAGCAGCCCGGATTACAGTTCGGGGGAGCTGTTTTTT.

A few counts support this clonotype. A read error may account for a junction end that differs from germline. The CDR3 sequence is CASSDSRTAEQYF. The DNA of the CDR3 is TGCGCCAGCAGTGATAGTAGGACCGCCGAGCAGTATTTC. The chain carries TRBV10-2 and TRBJ2-7; D is ambiguous. The germline V gene encodes CDR1 WSHSY and CDR2 SAAADI. The CDR3 consists of 13 residues.

This clonotype was seen just once. The germline gene is not matched at one end of the junction; a read error may be the cause. The chain carries TRBV4-2 and TRBJ2-7; 9 bases are shared with TRBD1. This CDR3 is 14 amino acids long. Germline CDR1 is LGHNA and CDR2 is YNFKEQ. This chain's CDR3 is CASSQQGQGGELYF. CDR3 bases: TGTGCCAGCAGCCAACAGGGACAGGGAGGCGAGCTGTACTTC.

This clonotype was observed a few times. This chain connects TRBV5-5 to TRBJ2-7, with TRBD1 matching over 7 bases. Germline loops: CDR1 SGHKS, CDR2 YYEKEE (reference sequence). The CDR3 is made up of 14 amino acids. The CDR3 DNA sequence: TGTGCTAGCAGCCCGGGACAGTATCTCTACGAGCAGTACGTC. Its protein product is CASSPGQYLYEQYV.

The V gene is TRBV28, the J gene TRBJ2-3, with D possibly being TRBD1 (6 bases). Germline V lookup: CDR1 MDHEN, CDR2 SYDVKM. The CDR3 sequence is 14 residues long. Trimming stripped 11 bases from V and 5 bases from J, with 20 bases between. The CDR3 sequence: CARSRGKDRDTQYF. CDR3 DNA sequence: TGTGCCCGCTCCAGAGGAAAGGACAGAGATACGCAGTATTTT.